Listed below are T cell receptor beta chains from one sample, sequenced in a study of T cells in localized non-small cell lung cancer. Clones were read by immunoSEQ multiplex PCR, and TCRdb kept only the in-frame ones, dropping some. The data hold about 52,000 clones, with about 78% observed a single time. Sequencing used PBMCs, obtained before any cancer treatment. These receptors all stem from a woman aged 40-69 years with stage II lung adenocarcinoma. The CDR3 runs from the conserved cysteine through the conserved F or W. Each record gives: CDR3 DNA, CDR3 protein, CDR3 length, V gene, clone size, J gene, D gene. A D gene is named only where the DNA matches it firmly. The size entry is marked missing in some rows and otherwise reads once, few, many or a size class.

DNA: TGTGCCAGCAGCTTAGGGGCCATGAACACTGAAGCTTTCTTT
CDR3: CASSLGAMNTEAFF
length: 14
V: TRBV7-2
size: once
J: TRBJ1-1
D: NA

DNA: TGTGCCAGCAGTGAAGGGACAGGGGGCCTGTACGAGCAGTACTTC
CDR3: CASSEGTGGLYEQYF
length: 15
V: TRBV6-1
size: few
J: TRBJ2-7
D: TRBD1

DNA: TGTGCCAGCAGCTTACTTGTTAACTCCTACGAGCAGTACTTC
CDR3: CASSLLVNSYEQYF
length: 14
V: TRBV7-2
size: NA
J: TRBJ2-7
D: NA

DNA: TGTGCCAGCAAGGAGGACATCTCGGTGTCTGGGGAGCAGTACTTC
CDR3: CASKEDISVSGEQYF
length: 15
V: TRBV6-5
size: NA
J: TRBJ2-7
D: NA

DNA: TGTGCCAGCAGTTACGGGGCAGGGACTGGAAACACCATATATTTT
CDR3: CASSYGAGTGNTIYF
length: 15
V: TRBV6-5
size: NA
J: TRBJ1-3
D: NA

DNA: TGCGCCAGCAGCCAAGAATGGACAGGTAGCACAGATACGCAGTATTTT
CDR3: CASSQEWTGSTDTQYF
length: 16
V: TRBV4-3
size: NA
J: TRBJ2-3
D: TRBD1

DNA: TGTGCCAGCAGTGAAGGGGGGACAGGGCTGTACTTC
CDR3: CASSEGGTGLYF
length: 12
V: TRBV6-1
size: NA
J: TRBJ2-7
D: TRBD1

DNA: TGTGCCAGTAGTACTGGGAGCGGGGGGGCCGTGTACGAGCAGTACTTC
CDR3: CASSTGSGGAVYEQYF
length: 16
V: TRBV19
size: NA
J: TRBJ2-7
D: TRBD2

DNA: TGTGCCAGCAGTGAAGAGAGGGTCAATCAGCCCCAGCATTTT
CDR3: CASSEERVNQPQHF
length: 14
V: TRBV2
size: many
J: TRBJ1-5
D: NA

DNA: TGTGCCAGCAGCTTACGCTTTTCGTCTGCAGGGTCGACTGAAGCTTTCTTT
CDR3: CASSLRFSSAGSTEAFF
length: 17
V: TRBV11-2
size: NA
J: TRBJ1-1
D: NA

DNA: TGTGCCAGCAGCCAAAAACGGTTGTCCGGGGAGCTGTTTTTT
CDR3: CASSQKRLSGELFF
length: 14
V: TRBV14
size: few
J: TRBJ2-2
D: NA

DNA: TGCGCCAGCAGCTTGATGGGACAGGAAAATCAGCCCCAGCATTTT
CDR3: CASSLMGQENQPQHF
length: 15
V: TRBV5-1
size: once
J: TRBJ1-5
D: TRBD1

DNA: TGTGCCAGCAGAGTTCGGGACAGAACTAACTATGGCTACACCTTC
CDR3: CASRVRDRTNYGYTF
length: 15
V: TRBV6-1
size: NA
J: TRBJ1-2
D: TRBD1

DNA: TGCGCCAGCAGCTTGGAGGGCAGTAGCTCCTACGAGCAGTACTTC
CDR3: CASSLEGSSSYEQYF
length: 15
V: TRBV5-1
size: NA
J: TRBJ2-7
D: NA

DNA: TGTGCCAGCAGACCGCTTGGGGGCTGGGGCACTGAAGCTTTCTTT
CDR3: CASRPLGGWGTEAFF
length: 15
V: TRBV27
size: NA
J: TRBJ1-1
D: NA

DNA: TGTGCCAGCAGCTTAGCGGGGGGGGCAGATACGCAGTATTTT
CDR3: CASSLAGGADTQYF
length: 14
V: TRBV9
size: few
J: TRBJ2-3
D: TRBD2

DNA: TGTGCCAGCAGTTTATCCCGGGGAGTGCAACTGTTTTTT
CDR3: CASSLSRGVQLFF
length: 13
V: TRBV28
size: NA
J: TRBJ1-4
D: NA

DNA: TGTGCCACCAGCAGCTCGCGGGACAGTAATTCACCCCTCCACTTT
CDR3: CATSSSRDSNSPLHF
length: 15
V: TRBV15
size: NA
J: TRBJ1-6
D: TRBD1

DNA: TGCGCCAGCAGCTTGAGAGGGGGTAATGAGCAGTTCTTC
CDR3: CASSLRGGNEQFF
length: 13
V: TRBV5-1
size: NA
J: TRBJ2-1
D: NA

DNA: TGTGCCAGCAGTGCGAGGACAGATGTTAGCAATCAGCCCCAGCATTTT
CDR3: CASSARTDVSNQPQHF
length: 16
V: TRBV2
size: NA
J: TRBJ1-5
D: NA

DNA: TGTGCCTGGAGTCCCACTCCCCTCCAGGGGACTGAAGCTTTCTTT
CDR3: CAWSPTPLQGTEAFF
length: 15
V: TRBV30
size: NA
J: TRBJ1-1
D: NA

DNA: TGTGCCAGCAGCTTCCCGCGGGGAGACTCTGGAAACACCATATATTTT
CDR3: CASSFPRGDSGNTIYF
length: 16
V: TRBV7-9
size: NA
J: TRBJ1-3
D: NA

DNA: TGCGCCAGCAGCCAAAACCCCAGTCGGAACACTGAAGCTTTCTTT
CDR3: CASSQNPSRNTEAFF
length: 15
V: TRBV4-1
size: NA
J: TRBJ1-1
D: NA

DNA: TGCAGTGCTAGTCAGAGCACTGAAGCTTTCTTT
CDR3: CSASQSTEAFF
length: 11
V: TRBV20-1
size: few
J: TRBJ1-1
D: NA

DNA: TGTGCCACCAGCAGGCCCGTGAGGAACACCGGGGAGCTGTTTTTT
CDR3: CATSRPVRNTGELFF
length: 15
V: TRBV6-5
size: NA
J: TRBJ2-2
D: NA

DNA: TGTGCCAGCAGTCCCCGGGACTACAATGAGCAGTTCTTC
CDR3: CASSPRDYNEQFF
length: 13
V: TRBV5-4
size: once
J: TRBJ2-1
D: NA